This TCR beta chain was sequenced in a study of T cells in women clearing cervical HPV infection. Study context: Case blood was drawn when the lesion was first found; control blood after infection became undetectable.

TCRdb's copy holds only in-frame clones and misses some; the assay was immunoSEQ multiplex PCR. Recorded for this sample: tens of thousands of clones. CDR3 length: 14 amino acids. The V gene's germline CDR1 is SGHTA and CDR2 FQGNSA. Findings and caveats of the study: TRBV6-7 abundance was lower in cases than controls (around 0.1% versus 0.15%).

Details on this clone: What it recognizes is unknown. The CDR3 end is not reached by the read, which stops 3 residues before it; the germline J gene fills it in.

The sample taken for sequencing was blood buffy coat. The receptor was isolated from a woman between 18 and 69 years old with a cervical HPV16 infection that either progressed to CIN3+ or cleared (not recorded which). This sequence joins TRBV7-2 and TRBJ1-2; D unclear. CDR3 region: CASSLGKGTDTYTF. CDR3 DNA, as far as it was read: TGTGCCAGCAGCCTAGGGAAGGGCACAGATACC.